A single sample is the source of the 28 T cell receptor beta chains below, sequenced in a study of blood T cell repertoires in COVID-19. Sequencing was performed with immunoSEQ multiplex PCR; in TCRdb, only in-frame clones are kept and a portion is missing. Of about 400,000 clones detected, 87% appear once; the ten largest clones hold 10%. Sequencing input: PBMCs or T cells enriched from blood (not recorded which). These TCRs come from a woman aged 50 to 65 who had recovered from COVID-19.

The V and J genes are TRBV7-2 and TRBJ2-1; D is perhaps TRBD2 (5 bases). Germline CDR1 reads SGHTA; CDR2 reads FQGNSA. The CDR3 consists of 12 residues. Trimming removed 7 bases at V and 10 bases at J, with 14 bases between. The CDR3 DNA follows: TGTGCCAGCACCTCGCCGGGGTCCGAGCAGTTCTTC. It yields the protein CASTSPGSEQFF. Complete variable domain (other parts from reference TRBV7-2 and TRBJ2-1): GAGVSQSPSNKVTEKGKDVELRCDPISGHTALYWYRQSLGQGLEFLIYFQGNSAPDKSGLPSDRFSAERTGGSVSTLTIQRTQQEDSAVYLCASTSPGSEQFFGPGTRLTVL.

This clone showed up just a few times. J is TRBJ1-2 and V is TRBV19; TRBD1 might be the D (6 bases). Trimming took off 1 base at V and 6 bases at J, with 18 bases between the two ends. Germline values: CDR1 LNHDA, CDR2 SQIVND (reference sequence). The CDR3 covers 16 residues. For the CDR3, the DNA is TGTGCCAGTAGTATAGGGGGGCCCCCAGGGTTGGATGGCTACACCTTC. Its translation is CASSIGGPPGLDGYTF.

This clone has a handful of counts. Other DNA sequences in this specimen translate into the identical CDR3. The V call is TRBV7-9, the J call TRBJ1-2; D not certain. The germline CDR1 and CDR2 sequences are SEHNR and FQNEAQ (reference sequence). V was trimmed by 5 bases and J by 0 bases, leaving 7 bases between them. There are 13 residues in the CDR3. The CDR3 region has the DNA TGTGCCAGCAGCCTCACGGCTAACTATGGCTACACCTTC. This translates into CASSLTANYGYTF.

The chain couples TRBV19 to TRBJ1-1; no definite D call. In germline, CDR1 is LNHDA, CDR2 SQIVND (reference sequence). This CDR3 spans 14 amino acids. V was pared by 5 bases and J by 1 base, with 11 bases between. The CDR3 DNA follows: TGTGCCAGTAGTGAGACACCTTCGAACACTGAAGCTTTCTTT. It is translated as CASSETPSNTEAFF.

The chain employs TRBV5-1 and TRBJ2-2; possibly TRBD1 for D (5 bases). V shed 3 bases and J shed 1 base, with 10 bases lying between them. The CDR3 consists of 15 residues. CDR1 and CDR2 (germline): SGHRS, YFSETQ. CDR3 DNA: TGCGCCAGCAGCTCTGGACACCAGAACACCGGGGAGCTGTTTTTT. This sequence encodes CASSSGHQNTGELFF.

V gene TRBV2 combines with J gene TRBJ1-2, with TRBD1 matching 10 bases. Germline V gives CDR1 SNHLY, CDR2 FYNNEI. The V gene end was trimmed by 1 base and the J gene end by 8 bases; junction bases not matched to a gene: 1. The length of the CDR3 is 13 residues. In DNA, the CDR3 is TGTGCCAGCAGTGAAGGGGACAGGGGAGGCTACACCTTC. Its translation is CASSEGDRGGYTF. Supplemented by reference TRBV2 and TRBJ1-2, the full variable domain reads EPEVTQTPSHQVTQMGQEVILRCVPISNHLYFYWYRQILGQKVEFLVSFYNNEISEKSEIFDDQFSVERPDGSNFTLKIRSTKLEDSAMYFCASSEGDRGGYTFGSGTRLTVV.

The chain couples TRBV18 to TRBJ1-2; tentatively, D is TRBD1 (5 bases). Germline V gene lookup returns CDR1 KGHSH and CDR2 LQKENI. The CDR3 extends over 13 amino acids. V was clipped by 4 bases and J by 3 bases, with 9 bases between them. The CDR3 DNA reads as TGTGCCAGCTCACGATCGACAGACTATGGCTACACCTTC. This encodes CASSRSTDYGYTF.

This clone was seen more than once but under ten times. The rearrangement links TRBV3-1 (or the pseudogene TRBV3-2) to TRBJ1-2; 7 bases match TRBD1. The CDR3 is 14 amino acids. Germline trimming cut 1 base from V and 8 bases from J; bases unmatched to any gene: 7. CDR1 is LGHDT, CDR2 YNNKEL, per germline (reference sequence). CDR3 DNA sequence: TGTGCCAGCAGCCAAGCTACAGGGGCGGGGGGCTACACCTTC. Protein product: CASSQATGAGGYTF.

The genes are TRBV2 and TRBJ1-5; a weak D match, TRBD1 (6 bases). Trimming took off 4 bases at V and 5 bases at J, with 9 bases between the two ends. The germline gives CDR1 SNHLY, CDR2 FYNNEI. The CDR3 contains 13 residues. CDR3 sequence: CASSGTDHQPQHF. DNA for the CDR3: TGTGCCAGCAGTGGGACAGATCATCAGCCCCAGCATTTT.

The V call is TRBV5-1, the J call TRBJ1-4; 7 nucleotides match TRBD1. The trim removed 3 bases at V and 3 bases at J, leaving 5 bases unmatched. This CDR3 is built from 15 residues. The germline V gene has CDR1 SGHRS and CDR2 YFSETQ. CDR3 bases: TGCGCCAGCAGCTGGAGACAGGGAGCTAATGAAAAACTGTTTTTT. Residues: CASSWRQGANEKLFF.

The chain is built from TRBV5-1 and TRBJ2-2; no clear D gene. Trimming took 5 bases from V and 0 from J, leaving 5 bases between them. CDR3 length: 13 amino acids. Germline CDR1 and CDR2: SGHRS and YFSETQ. The CDR3 region is CASRHANTGELFF. The CDR3 nucleotides are TGCGCCAGCAGACATGCGAACACCGGGGAGCTGTTTTTT.

The chain recombines TRBV6-5 with TRBJ2-3; the D gene is possibly TRBD1 (5 bases). Trimming took 5 bases from V and 4 from J, leaving 13 bases between them. CDR3 length equals 14 residues. Germline assignment: CDR1 MNHEY and CDR2 SVGAGI. The CDR3 loop is CASSQTVPPDTQYF. The CDR3 region has the DNA TGTGCCAGCAGTCAGACAGTACCGCCAGATACGCAGTATTTT.

This chain connects TRBV6-5 to TRBJ2-7; 9 bases match TRBD1. The CDR3 runs 13 residues. The trim removed 7 bases at V and 4 bases at J, leaving 5 bases unmatched. Germline CDR1 and CDR2: MNHEY and SVGAGI. The CDR3 DNA sequence: TGTGCCAGCAATCGGGACAGGGTTTACGAGCAGTACTTC. As protein: CASNRDRVYEQYF.

The chain recombines TRBV7-2 with TRBJ2-1, with TRBD2 as a possible D gene (5 bases). V was pared by 4 bases and J by 0 bases, with 16 bases between. Germline values: CDR1 SGHTA, CDR2 FQGNSA. This CDR3 spans 17 amino acids. As DNA, the CDR3 is TGTGCCAGCAGCTCGGATCTCGGGGAGAGCTCCTACAATGAGCAGTTCTTC. This encodes CASSSDLGESSYNEQFF.

The gene calls are TRBV7-8 and TRBJ1-1; D is possibly TRBD1 (6 bases). The V and J ends lost 2 bases and 1 base respectively, with 11 bases between them. Germline assignment: CDR1 SGHVS and CDR2 FQNEAQ. The CDR3 contains 15 residues. The CDR3 loop reads CASSLRPGANTEAFF. The CDR3 bases are TGTGCCAGCAGCTTACGTCCAGGGGCGAACACTGAAGCTTTCTTT.

This clone was seen more than once but under ten times. This chain uses TRBV4-2 with TRBJ2-7, with D hard to call. Germline V gene data show CDR1 as LGHNA and CDR2 as YNFKEQ. Trimming cost V 0 bases and J 6 bases, with 15 bases left between them. The CDR3 has 15 residues. CDR3 in DNA: TGTGCCAGCAGCCAAGAAGATAACCTAGTGAGCGAGCAGTACTTC. Translated: CASSQEDNLVSEQYF.

V usage is TRBV5-1 and J usage is TRBJ1-3, with a weak D call TRBD1 (6 bases). Trimming left V 0 bases short and J 4 bases short, with 14 bases between. CDR3 size: 16 residues. From germline, CDR1 is SGHRS and CDR2 YFSETQ. The CDR3 DNA is TGCGCCAGCAGCTTGGCCCAGGGGTATGCGGGAAACACCATATATTTT. It translates to CASSLAQGYAGNTIYF.

This chain joins TRBV4-1 and TRBJ1-2; D perhaps matches TRBD1 (6 bases). CDR3 size: 16 residues. V was cut by 2 bases and J by 5 bases, with 18 bases left in between. CDR1 is MGHRA and CDR2 is YSYEKL in the germline V gene. The CDR3 DNA reads as TGCGCCAGCAGCCAACCCGAGGGGGAAGGATGGTATGGCTACACCTTC. The encoded protein is CASSQPEGEGWYGYTF.

The chain links TRBV12-3 or TRBV12-4 to TRBJ1-5; D is uncertain. The ends were cut back, 3 bases at V and 7 bases at J, with 10 bases in the middle. The CDR3 sequence is 13 residues long. The CDR3: CASSFTVVQPQHF. CDR3 DNA sequence: TGTGCCAGCAGTTTCACGGTGGTACAGCCCCAGCATTTT.

The CDR3 loop reads CASSRGTSGVYNEQFF. CDR3 nucleotides: TGCGCCAGCAGCAGAGGAACTAGCGGGGTTTACAATGAGCAGTTCTTC. This rearrangement joins TRBV5-1 to TRBJ2-1; 10 bases match TRBD2. With 4 bases clipped from V and 4 bases from J, the junction kept 8 bases outside the gene matches. The CDR3 sequence is 16 residues long. Germline loops: CDR1 SGHRS, CDR2 YFSETQ.

The rearrangement joins TRBV6-5 to TRBJ1-4; 10 bases agree with TRBD1. Trimming took 2 bases from V and 2 from J; bases not matched to a gene: 2. The CDR3 runs 16 residues. Germline loops: CDR1 MNHEY, CDR2 SVGAGI. CDR3 region: CASSYQDRGTNEKLFF. The DNA of the CDR3 is TGTGCCAGCAGTTACCAGGACAGGGGGACTAATGAAAAACTGTTTTTT.

The chain is built from TRBV4-2 and TRBJ2-6; no clear D. The CDR3 has 15 amino acids. The ends were cut back, 2 bases at V and 1 base at J, with 6 bases in the middle. Per germline, CDR1 LGHNA and CDR2 YNFKEQ. CDR3 coding DNA: TGTGCCAGCAGCCAAACGGGTTCTGGGGCCAACGTCCTGACTTTC. Translating it yields CASSQTGSGANVLTF.

V gene TRBV27 combines with J gene TRBJ2-1; 9 nucleotides align to TRBD2. Germline values: CDR1 MNHEY, CDR2 SMNVEV (reference sequence). With V trimmed by 6 bases and J by 0 bases, 6 bases remained unmatched. The CDR3 covers 16 residues. CDR3 in amino acids: CASSLAGVSSYNEQFF. CDR3 sequence (DNA): TGTGCCAGCAGCTTAGCGGGGGTTAGCTCCTACAATGAGCAGTTCTTC.

The count of this clone is one. The chain has TRBV4-3 and TRBJ1-2; unclear D gene. The CDR3 runs to 16 residues. Germline lookup yields CDR1 LGHNA and CDR2 YSLEER. Trimming removed 2 bases from V and 2 bases from J, with 15 bases in between. As DNA, the CDR3 is TGCGCCAGCAGCCAACCGGGAGATTACGCAAACTATGGCTACACCTTC. Its protein product is CASSQPGDYANYGYTF.

In DNA form, the CDR3 reads TGCAGCGCTCGACAGATGAACACTGAAGCTTTCTTT. This translates into CSARQMNTEAFF. V is TRBV29-1 and J is TRBJ1-1; a weak D match, TRBD1 (5 bases). V lost 7 bases and J lost 0, with 9 bases in between. The CDR3 is 12 amino acids. CDR1 and CDR2 from the germline V gene are SQVTM and ANQGSEA.

This chain joins TRBV23-1 and TRBJ1-2; D is undetermined. TRBV23-1 is assigned to the ORF class and has an uncertain function. This CDR3 has 14 amino acids. Deletions cut 10 bases from V and 2 bases from J, with 17 bases between. CDR3 amino acids: CANAGEEKNYGYTF. In DNA form, the CDR3 reads TGCGCCAACGCTGGGGAGGAGAAAAACTATGGCTACACCTTC.

The chain uses TRBV2 and TRBJ2-6; the match to TRBD1 covers 8 bases. Trimming removed 5 bases from V and 1 base from J; junction bases left unmatched: 4. The length of the CDR3 is 16 residues. The germline V gene encodes CDR1 SNHLY and CDR2 FYNNEI. In nucleotides, the CDR3 is TGTGCCAGCAGTCTCCAGGGGGCTTCTGGGGCCAACGTCCTGACTTTC. As protein: CASSLQGASGANVLTF.

V and J are TRBV28 and TRBJ2-7; 8 bases agree with TRBD1. Germline values: CDR1 MDHEN, CDR2 SYDVKM. The CDR3 spans 15 residues. V lost 4 bases, J lost 2 bases, and 7 bases stayed unmatched. The CDR3 loop is CASSWETGGTYEQYF. CDR3 nucleotides: TGTGCCAGCAGTTGGGAAACAGGGGGAACCTACGAGCAGTACTTC. Full variable domain (outside the CDR3, taken from reference TRBV28 and TRBJ2-7): DVKVTQSSRYLVKRTGEKVFLECVQDMDHENMFWYRQDPGLGLRLIYFSYDVKMKEKGDIPEGYSVSREKKERFSLILESASTNQTSMYLCASSWETGGTYEQYFGPGTRLTVT.